This T cell receptor beta chain was observed in a study of T cell responses to AZD1222 COVID-19 vaccine. Notes on the study in general: Baseline antibody screening turned up just a handful of seropositive AZD1222 recipients. Variant regions that are unmutated are reportedly the target of nearly half of spike-specific TCRs.

Worth noting for this clone: Its specificity is not known.

The J segment lost 10 bases and the V segment lost 1 base, leaving 11 bases of the junction unmatched. The CDR3 contains 16 residues. From germline, CDR1 is MGHRA and CDR2 YSYEKL. Using immunoSEQ multiplex PCR, the repertoire was profiled, and TCRdb retains in-frame clones only, with some absent. Of roughly 190,000 clones listed, approximately 89% were seen once; the top ten hold roughly 3.5%. The V call is TRBV4-1, the J call TRBJ1-5; TRBD1 matches at 9 bases. Sample: peripheral blood, taken 28 days after the second AZD1222 dose. This TCR was recovered from an adult who received the AZD1222 COVID-19 vaccine. The CDR3 protein is CASSQATSGQGQPQHF. The CDR3, as DNA: TGCGCCAGCAGCCAAGCCACATCGGGACAGGGTCAACCCCAGCATTTT.